The 26 T cell receptor beta chains given below trace back to one sample, sequenced in a study of control samples from healthy donors and cancer patients. TCRdb's table, derived via immunoSEQ multiplex PCR, lists solely in-frame clones and lacks some. The sample includes 140,000 to 150,000 clones, around nine tenths of them seen just once. The sample comprised blood. Receptors originate from a man aged 30-40 years in good health.

The CDR3 is CASSRQGLTTSGNTIYF. The CDR3 DNA sequence: TGCGCCAGCAGCCGACAGGGCCTCACTACCTCTGGAAACACCATATATTTT. The chain couples TRBV4-1 to TRBJ1-3; TRBD1 matches 7 bases. This CDR3 is built from 17 residues. Germline V gene data show CDR1 as MGHRA and CDR2 as YSYEKL. With 4 bases clipped from V and 0 bases from J, the junction kept 9 bases outside the gene matches.

The V call is TRBV6-5, the J call TRBJ1-2; D is perhaps TRBD1 (6 bases). V was shortened by 2 bases and J by 4 bases, with 14 bases between the two germline ends. The germline gives CDR1 MNHEY, CDR2 SVGAGI. The CDR3 covers 15 residues. The CDR3 DNA reads as TGTGCCAGCAGTTACCTGGGGGGGCAGGCCTATGGCTACACCTTC. Translating gives CASSYLGGQAYGYTF.

This clone came up a few times. The V gene is TRBV6-1, the J gene TRBJ2-4, with 7 bases aligning to TRBD1. This CDR3 region has 14 residues. V was clipped by 2 bases and J by 6 bases; unmatched bases: 4. Germline assignment: CDR1 MNHNS and CDR2 SASEGT. The CDR3, as DNA: TGTGCCAGCAGTGAACAGGGGGTCGGAAACATTCAGTACTTC. It encodes CASSEQGVGNIQYF.

This clone has only one observation. This chain uses TRBV12-3 or TRBV12-4 with TRBJ2-3, with D unresolved. This CDR3 has 13 residues. V was clipped by 6 bases and J by 6 bases, with 13 bases between them. This chain's CDR3 is CASSSNSRDTQYF. In nucleotides, the CDR3 is TGTGCCAGCAGCTCGAACTCACGCGATACGCAGTATTTT.

The V and J genes are TRBV18 and TRBJ1-1; D unresolved. This CDR3 comprises 14 residues. V dropped 6 bases and J dropped 1 base, with 12 bases sitting between them. CDR1 is KGHSH and CDR2 is LQKENI in the germline V gene. CDR3: CASSPKVSNTEAFF. CDR3 in DNA: TGTGCCAGCTCCCCAAAGGTTTCGAACACTGAAGCTTTCTTT.

The gene calls are TRBV27 and TRBJ2-1; 7 bases map to TRBD1. V shed 4 bases and J 1 base; nucleotides not matched to a gene: 4. This CDR3 is 15 amino acids long. Germline loops: CDR1 MNHEY, CDR2 SMNVEV (reference sequence). CDR3 nucleotide sequence: TGTGCCAGCAGTTACAGGGGCGATTCCTACAATGAGCAGTTCTTC. The encoded protein is CASSYRGDSYNEQFF.

This sequence joins TRBV27 and TRBJ2-7, with 8 bases lining up with TRBD2. Germline trimming cut 4 bases from V and 3 bases from J; bases unmatched to any gene: 8. The germline V gene encodes CDR1 MNHEY and CDR2 SMNVEV (reference sequence). The CDR3 has 15 residues. The CDR3 DNA follows: TGTGCCAGCAGTTCCCCGGTTAGCGGGAACTACGAGCAGTACTTC. Its translation: CASSSPVSGNYEQYF.

This clone was observed a few times. J is TRBJ2-2 and V is TRBV6-1; D tentatively fits TRBD1 or TRBD2 (5 bases each). Germline V CDR1 and CDR2: MNHNS, SASEGT. Trimming stripped 1 base from V and 3 bases from J, with 12 bases between. The CDR3 covers 16 residues. In nucleotides, the CDR3 is TGTGCCAGCAGTGAAGGGGTGGGGACCCACACCGGGGAGCTGTTTTTT. This sequence encodes CASSEGVGTHTGELFF.

The rearrangement links TRBV6-2 or TRBV6-3 to TRBJ2-5; 7 bases are shared with TRBD1. V gave up 6 bases and J gave up 0 bases; unmatched junction bases: 4. There are 14 residues in the CDR3. CDR1 is MNHEY and CDR2 is SVGEGT in the germline V gene. The CDR3 nucleotides are TGTGCCAGCAGCCCACAGGGGTACCAAGAGACCCAGTACTTC. Translation: CASSPQGYQETQYF.

This rearrangement joins TRBV2 to TRBJ2-3; 9 bases map to TRBD2. The germline V gene encodes CDR1 SNHLY and CDR2 FYNNEI. This CDR3 comprises 16 residues. Trimming cost V 6 bases and J 5 bases; bases outside gene matches: 12. The CDR3: CASRTRGRGFIDTQYF. Here the CDR3 DNA reads TGTGCCAGCAGGACCCGCGGGAGGGGGTTTATAGATACGCAGTATTTT.

The chain couples TRBV20-1 to TRBJ1-2; D is uncertain. V was clipped by 3 bases and J by 8 bases, with 13 bases between them. Germline CDR1 is DFQATT and CDR2 is SNEGSKA (reference sequence). The CDR3 length is 12 residues. The DNA of the CDR3 is TGCAGTGCTAGTCAGGCTTGGTTGGGCTACACCTTC. Protein: CSASQAWLGYTF.

This chain joins TRBV12-5 and TRBJ1-1; D is ambiguous. The length of the CDR3 is 15 residues. Per the germline V gene, CDR1 is LGHNT and CDR2 is FRNRAP. V was trimmed by 6 bases and J by 1 base, leaving 15 bases between them. Here the CDR3 DNA reads TGTGCTAGTGGACCGTATGGTCGATCGAACACTGAAGCTTTCTTT. It codes for CASGPYGRSNTEAFF.

The chain employs TRBV20-1 and TRBJ1-6; D remains unclear. CDR1 and CDR2 (germline): DFQATT, SNEGSKA (reference sequence). The CDR3 covers 14 residues. Between the trimmed V and J ends, which lost 3 bases and 7 bases, there was a span of 13 bases. The CDR3 DNA reads as TGCAGTGCTAGTCTGGGAAAAGGGAATTCACCCCTCCACTTT. Its protein product is CSASLGKGNSPLHF.

This clone was observed a few times. V and J are TRBV6-6 and TRBJ2-7, with D tentatively TRBD2 (7 bases). Trimming cost V 8 bases and J 4 bases, with 18 bases left between them. From germline, CDR1 is MNHNY and CDR2 SVGAGI (reference sequence). The CDR3 is 14 amino acids. The CDR3 nucleotides read TGTGCCAGCCAAAGGGGGGGGGCGCGGTACGAGCAGTACTTC. Translating gives CASQRGGARYEQYF.

The chain combines TRBV5-6 with TRBJ2-2; 11 bases line up with TRBD1. After removal of 2 bases from V and 7 bases from J, the junction contained 4 bases not matched to a gene. Germline V gene lookup returns CDR1 SGHDT and CDR2 YYEEEE. The CDR3 has 15 residues. Here the CDR3 reads CASSFGTGGSGELFF. Here the CDR3 DNA reads TGTGCCAGCAGCTTCGGGACAGGGGGTAGCGGGGAGCTGTTTTTT.

Details on this clone: A much more abundant neighbour one base away suggests this may be a read error. Other nucleotide sequences in the sample specify the same CDR3. The chain uses TRBV4-3 and TRBJ2-3, with D perhaps matching TRBD2 (6 bases). Trimming removed 0 bases at V and 6 bases at J, with 10 bases between. The CDR3 length is 14 residues. Per germline, CDR1 LGHNA and CDR2 YSLEER. The CDR3 DNA follows: TGCGCCAGCAGCCAAGATCGGAGCGGGGATACGCAGTATTTT. It specifies CASSQDRSGDTQYF.

The chain links TRBV6-5 to TRBJ1-6; possible D gene TRBD1, 5 bases. Germline loops: CDR1 MNHEY, CDR2 SVGAGI. Between the trimmed V and J ends, which lost 0 bases and 7 bases, there was a span of 13 bases. CDR3 length: 16 amino acids. CDR3 bases: TGTGCCAGCAGTTACTCGTCAGGAGGGGCGAATTCACCCCTCCACTTT. Translating gives CASSYSSGGANSPLHF.

This chain uses TRBV3-1 (or the pseudogene TRBV3-2) with TRBJ2-7; tentatively, D is TRBD1 or TRBD2 (6 bases each). This CDR3 comprises 19 residues. Germline V lookup: CDR1 LGHDT, CDR2 YNNKEL (reference sequence). Between the trimmed V and J ends, which lost 0 bases and 5 bases, there was a span of 26 bases. This chain's CDR3 is CASSQDFYGGTPGADEQYF. In nucleotides, the CDR3 is TGTGCCAGCAGCCAAGATTTTTATGGGGGGACACCGGGGGCTGACGAGCAGTACTTC.

The chain recombines TRBV6-5 with TRBJ2-7; 9 nucleotides agree with TRBD1. V shed 6 bases, J shed 0 bases, and the junction held 0 bases outside the gene matches. CDR1 and CDR2 from the germline V gene are MNHEY and SVGAGI. The CDR3 is 13 residues long. The CDR3 sequence is CASRTGGSYEQYF. The CDR3 coding sequence is TGTGCCAGCAGGACAGGGGGCTCCTACGAGCAGTACTTC.

The V and J genes are TRBV11-3 and TRBJ2-1; 16 bases agree with TRBD2. From germline, CDR1 is SGHNT and CDR2 YENEEA. The trim removed 4 bases at V and 8 bases at J, leaving 8 bases unmatched. The CDR3 is 17 residues long. The CDR3 nucleotides read TGTGCCAGCAGCTCGGGACTAGCGGGAGGGCCTAGCGATGAGCAGTTCTTC. It codes for CASSSGLAGGPSDEQFF.

The CDR3 region is CATSDAGGAGLTEAFF. DNA of the CDR3: TGTGCCACCAGTGATGCAGGGGGCGCGGGACTCACTGAAGCTTTCTTT. The rearrangement links TRBV24-1 to TRBJ1-1; 8 bases match TRBD1. J gave up 4 bases and V 3 bases, and 9 bases lay outside the gene matches. In germline, CDR1 is KGHDR, CDR2 SFDVKD. This CDR3 is 16 amino acids long.

A remark on this clone: The germline gene is not matched at one end of the junction; a read error may be the cause. In the same sample, other DNA sequences code for this CDR3. This rearrangement joins TRBV13 to TRBJ2-3; 8 positions agree with TRBD2. Germline assignment: CDR1 PRHDT and CDR2 FYEKMQ (reference sequence). This CDR3 spans 17 amino acids. The CDR3 DNA reads as TGCGCCAGCAGCTTTGGGGCGGCGGGAGGCACCACAGATACGCAGTATTTT. Translating it yields CASSFGAAGGTTDTQYF.

This clone was picked up one time. V and J are TRBV7-2 and TRBJ1-2; a weak D match, TRBD1 (6 bases). From germline, CDR1 is SGHTA and CDR2 FQGNSA. CDR3 length: 15 amino acids. Deletions cut 5 bases from V and 4 bases from J, with 17 bases between. CDR3 nucleotide sequence: TGTGCCAGCAGCCGCCGAGGGGGGGAAATCTATGGCTACACCTTC. Encoded protein: CASSRRGGEIYGYTF.

This clone was picked up one time. The rearrangement uses TRBV5-8 and TRBJ1-3; the D gene is possibly TRBD1 (5 bases). This CDR3 region has 13 residues. Germline V lookup: CDR1 SGHTS, CDR2 YDEGEE. Trimming pared 4 bases from V and 4 bases from J, leaving 9 bases between. In DNA, the CDR3 is TGTGCCAGCAGCGAGGGACGGGGAAACACCATATATTTT. Translated, it gives CASSEGRGNTIYF.

The chain combines TRBV7-9 with TRBJ1-1, with D unresolved. The V gene lost 5 bases and the J gene lost 3 bases, with 19 bases spanning the gap. Germline V CDR1 and CDR2: SEHNR, FQNEAQ (reference sequence). The CDR3 covers 16 residues. CDR3: CASSRPGWRTHTEAFF. The CDR3 region has the DNA TGTGCCAGCAGCCGTCCGGGGTGGCGCACCCACACTGAAGCTTTCTTT.

This clone appeared a single time. The chain is built from TRBV2 and TRBJ1-5; D is perhaps TRBD1 (5 bases). The V and J ends lost 6 bases and 0 bases respectively, with 12 bases between them. CDR3 length equals 15 residues. Germline lookup yields CDR1 SNHLY and CDR2 FYNNEI. In DNA, the CDR3 is TGTGCCAGCAGGGGGGTAACCCATAGCAATCAGCCCCAGCATTTT. As protein: CASRGVTHSNQPQHF.